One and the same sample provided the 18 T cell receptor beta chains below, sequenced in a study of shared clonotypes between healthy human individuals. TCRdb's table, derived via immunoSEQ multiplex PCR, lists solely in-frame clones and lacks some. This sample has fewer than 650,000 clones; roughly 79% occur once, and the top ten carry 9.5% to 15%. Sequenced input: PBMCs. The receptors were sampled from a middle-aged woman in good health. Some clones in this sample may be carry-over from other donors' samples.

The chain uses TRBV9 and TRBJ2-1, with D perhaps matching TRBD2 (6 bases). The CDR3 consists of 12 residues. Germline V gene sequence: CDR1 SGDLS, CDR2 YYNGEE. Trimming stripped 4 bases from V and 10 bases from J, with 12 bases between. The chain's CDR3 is CASSLGTSEQFF. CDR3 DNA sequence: TGTGCCAGCAGCCTGGGGACTTCGGAGCAGTTCTTC.

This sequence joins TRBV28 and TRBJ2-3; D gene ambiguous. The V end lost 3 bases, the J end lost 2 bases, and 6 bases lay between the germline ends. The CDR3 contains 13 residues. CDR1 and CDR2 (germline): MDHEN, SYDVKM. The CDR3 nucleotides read TGTGCCAGCAGTTTGCCCGCCACAGATACGCAGTATTTT. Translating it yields CASSLPATDTQYF. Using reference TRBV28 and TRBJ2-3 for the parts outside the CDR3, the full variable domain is DVKVTQSSRYLVKRTGEKVFLECVQDMDHENMFWYRQDPGLGLRLIYFSYDVKMKEKGDIPEGYSVSREKKERFSLILESASTNQTSMYLCASSLPATDTQYFGPGTRLTVL.

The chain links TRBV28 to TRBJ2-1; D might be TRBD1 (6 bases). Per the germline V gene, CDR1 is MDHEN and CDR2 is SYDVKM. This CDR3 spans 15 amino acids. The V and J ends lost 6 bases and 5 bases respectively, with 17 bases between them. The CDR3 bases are TGTGCCAGCAGCCCGCCAGGGGTAACGCACAATGAGCAGTTCTTC. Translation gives CASSPPGVTHNEQFF.

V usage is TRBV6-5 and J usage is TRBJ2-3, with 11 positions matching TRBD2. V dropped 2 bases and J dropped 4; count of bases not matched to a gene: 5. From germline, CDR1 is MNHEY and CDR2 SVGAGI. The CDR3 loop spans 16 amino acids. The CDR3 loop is CASSYQASGRPDTQYF. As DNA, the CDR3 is TGTGCCAGCAGTTACCAGGCTAGCGGGAGGCCAGATACGCAGTATTTT.

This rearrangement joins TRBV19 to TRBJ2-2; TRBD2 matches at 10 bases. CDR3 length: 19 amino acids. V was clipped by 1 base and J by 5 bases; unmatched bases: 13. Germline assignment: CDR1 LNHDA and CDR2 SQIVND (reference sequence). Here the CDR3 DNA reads TGTGCCAGTAGTATAGTGGCTAGCGGGAGAATCCCGGGGACCGGGGAGCTGTTTTTT. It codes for CASSIVASGRIPGTGELFF.

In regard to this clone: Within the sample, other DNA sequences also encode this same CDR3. In DNA, the CDR3 is TGTGCCAGCTCACCTGGACTAGCGGGAACCTACGAGCAGTACTTC. It translates to CASSPGLAGTYEQYF. The rearrangement joins TRBV18 to TRBJ2-7; TRBD2 matches 12 bases. Germline trimming cut 3 bases from V and 2 bases from J; bases unmatched to any gene: 2. Germline values: CDR1 KGHSH, CDR2 LQKENI. This CDR3 contains 15 residues.

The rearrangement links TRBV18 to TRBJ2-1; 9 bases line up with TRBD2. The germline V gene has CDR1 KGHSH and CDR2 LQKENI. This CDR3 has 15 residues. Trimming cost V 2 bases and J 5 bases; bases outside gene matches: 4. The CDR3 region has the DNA TGTGCCAGCTCACCAGCCGGCGGGGGGGACAATGAGCAGTTCTTC. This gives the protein CASSPAGGGDNEQFF.

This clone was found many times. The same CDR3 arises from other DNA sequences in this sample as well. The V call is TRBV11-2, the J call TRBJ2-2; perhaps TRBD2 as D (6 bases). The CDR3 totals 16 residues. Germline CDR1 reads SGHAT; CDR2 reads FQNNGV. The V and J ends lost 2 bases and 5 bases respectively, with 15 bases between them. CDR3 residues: CASSLHPGLGTGELFF. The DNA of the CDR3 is TGTGCCAGCAGCTTACATCCGGGACTGGGGACCGGGGAGCTGTTTTTT.

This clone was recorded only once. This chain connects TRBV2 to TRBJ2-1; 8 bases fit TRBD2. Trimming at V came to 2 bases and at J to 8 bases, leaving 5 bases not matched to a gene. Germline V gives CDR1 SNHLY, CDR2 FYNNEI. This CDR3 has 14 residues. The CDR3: CASSEREGPYEQFF. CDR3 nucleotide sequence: TGTGCCAGCAGTGAACGGGAGGGCCCCTATGAGCAGTTCTTC.

DNA for the CDR3: TGCGCCAGCAGCTCCCAAGCCGGCTACGAGCAGTACTTC. It is translated as CASSSQAGYEQYF. This chain joins TRBV5-1 and TRBJ2-7; D uncertain. The CDR3 has 13 residues. Deletions cut 3 bases from V and 3 bases from J, with 10 bases between. Germline V gene lookup returns CDR1 SGHRS and CDR2 YFSETQ.

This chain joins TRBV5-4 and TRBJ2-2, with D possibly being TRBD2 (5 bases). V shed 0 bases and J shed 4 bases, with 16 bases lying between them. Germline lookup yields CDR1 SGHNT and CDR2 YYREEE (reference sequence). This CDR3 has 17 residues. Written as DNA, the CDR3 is TGTGCCAGCAGCTTGGCCAAGGCGCGGGTAGTCACCGGGGAGCTGTTTTTT. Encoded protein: CASSLAKARVVTGELFF.

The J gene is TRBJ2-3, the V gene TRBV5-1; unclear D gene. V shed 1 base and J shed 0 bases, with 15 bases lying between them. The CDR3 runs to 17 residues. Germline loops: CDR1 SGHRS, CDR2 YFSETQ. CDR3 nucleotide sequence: TGCGCCAGCAGCTTGCGCACCACCCGCTCTAGCACAGATACGCAGTATTTT. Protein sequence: CASSLRTTRSSTDTQYF.

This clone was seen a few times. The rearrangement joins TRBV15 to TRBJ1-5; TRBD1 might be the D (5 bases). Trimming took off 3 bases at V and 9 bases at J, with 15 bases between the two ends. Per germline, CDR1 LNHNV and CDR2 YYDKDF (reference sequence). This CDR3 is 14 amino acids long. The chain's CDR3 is CATSSTGQKRPQHF. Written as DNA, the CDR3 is TGTGCCACCAGCAGTACGGGGCAGAAACGGCCCCAGCATTTT.

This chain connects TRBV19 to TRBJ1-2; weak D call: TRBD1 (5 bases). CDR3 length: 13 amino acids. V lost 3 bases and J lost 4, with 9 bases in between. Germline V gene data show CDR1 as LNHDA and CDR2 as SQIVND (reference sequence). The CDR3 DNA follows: TGTGCCAGTAGTATGGGGCAGACCTATGGCTACACCTTC. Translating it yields CASSMGQTYGYTF.

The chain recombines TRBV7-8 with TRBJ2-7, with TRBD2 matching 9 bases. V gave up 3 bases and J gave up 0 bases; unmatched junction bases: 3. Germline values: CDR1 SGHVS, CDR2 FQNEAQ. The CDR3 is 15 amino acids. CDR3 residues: CASSFETSGSYEQYF. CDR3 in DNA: TGTGCCAGCAGCTTCGAGACTAGCGGCTCCTACGAGCAGTACTTC.

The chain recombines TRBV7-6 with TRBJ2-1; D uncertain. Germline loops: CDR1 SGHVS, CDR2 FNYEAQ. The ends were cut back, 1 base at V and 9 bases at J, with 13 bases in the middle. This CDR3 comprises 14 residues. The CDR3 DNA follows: TGTGCCAGCAGCTTAGGCCACAAACTTAGTGAGCAGTTCTTC. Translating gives CASSLGHKLSEQFF.

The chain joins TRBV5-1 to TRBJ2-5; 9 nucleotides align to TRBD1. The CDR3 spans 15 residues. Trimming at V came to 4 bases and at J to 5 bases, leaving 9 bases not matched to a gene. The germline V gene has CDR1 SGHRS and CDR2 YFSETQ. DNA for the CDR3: TGCGCCAGCAGCATAACAGGGGGCTATATTGAGACCCAGTACTTC. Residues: CASSITGGYIETQYF.

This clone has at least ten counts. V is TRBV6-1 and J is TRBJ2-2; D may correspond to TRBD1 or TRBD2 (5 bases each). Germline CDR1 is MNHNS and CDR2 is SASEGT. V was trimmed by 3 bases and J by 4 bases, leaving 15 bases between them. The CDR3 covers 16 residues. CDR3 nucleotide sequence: TGTGCCAGCAGTGATACACCCGGGACGAGCACCGGGGAGCTGTTTTTT. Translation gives CASSDTPGTSTGELFF.